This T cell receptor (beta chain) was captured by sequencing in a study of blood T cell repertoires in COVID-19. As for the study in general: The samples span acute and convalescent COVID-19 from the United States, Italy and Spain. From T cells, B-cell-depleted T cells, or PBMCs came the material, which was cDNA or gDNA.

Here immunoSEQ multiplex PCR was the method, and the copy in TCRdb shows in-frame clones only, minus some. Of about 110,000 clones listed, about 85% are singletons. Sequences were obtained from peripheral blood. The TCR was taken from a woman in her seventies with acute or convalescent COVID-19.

The CDR3, as DNA: TGTGCCAGCAGACGACAGGAGATCCTCACTGAAGCTTTCTTT. Translation gives CASRRQEILTEAFF. V usage is TRBV6-5 and J usage is TRBJ1-1; a weak D match, TRBD1 (6 bases). Trimming stripped 6 bases from V and 4 bases from J, with 15 bases between. The CDR3 sequence is 14 residues long. Germline values: CDR1 MNHEY, CDR2 SVGAGI.